The 6 T cell receptor beta chains presented below share a single source sample, sequenced in a study of beta chain features in type 1 diabetes. Study-wide findings and caveats: Moderate but significant shortening of TCRB CDR3s was recorded in all four CD4+ subsets from Type 1 diabetes patients.

Antigen specificity for these receptors is unknown. Every isolated RNA sample was fully reverse transcribed, so sequencing captured expressed TCRB transcripts. The data were produced by immunoSEQ multiplex PCR, yet TCRdb's version contains in-frame clones alone and is incomplete. The data contain approximately 360,000 clones, 10% to 15% of them singletons. Sequencing was carried out using naive CD4+ T cells from blood. These receptor sequences come from a woman aged 18-30 years with type 1 diabetes.

J is TRBJ2-1 and V is TRBV30; D perhaps matches TRBD2 (5 bases). The V gene's germline CDR1 is GTSNPN and CDR2 SVGIG (reference sequence). V was shortened by 8 bases and J by 2 bases, with 16 bases between the two germline ends. The length of the CDR3 is 14 residues. The CDR3: CASNGGAAYNEQFF. CDR3 bases: TGTGCCAGTAACGGAGGAGCAGCCTACAATGAGCAGTTCTTC.

This clone occurred a few times. The V and J genes are TRBV19 and TRBJ1-5; D remains unclear. V lost 0 bases and J 4 bases, leaving 4 bases between the germline ends. Germline assignment: CDR1 LNHDA and CDR2 SQIVND (reference sequence). This CDR3 is built from 13 residues. The CDR3 loop reads CASSIDPNQPQHF. CDR3 in DNA: TGTGCCAGTAGTATAGACCCAAATCAGCCCCAGCATTTT. The full variable domain, with the rest looked up from reference TRBV19 and TRBJ1-5, is DGGITQSPKYLFRKEGQNVTLSCEQNLNHDAMYWYRQDPGQGLRLIYYSQIVNDFQKGDIAEGYSVSREKKESFPLTVTSAQKNPTAFYLCASSIDPNQPQHFGDGTRLSIL.

This clone came up a few times. This chain connects TRBV5-1 to TRBJ2-1, with 7 bases identical to TRBD1. The germline CDR1 and CDR2 sequences are SGHRS and YFSETQ. This CDR3 is 14 amino acids long. The J segment lost 5 bases and the V segment lost 4 bases, leaving 6 bases of the junction unmatched. CDR3 nucleotide sequence: TGCGCCAGCAGCCCGAGAAGGGGGCACAATGAGCAGTTCTTC. It codes for CASSPRRGHNEQFF.

A few counts support this clone. V and J are TRBV28 and TRBJ1-5; unclear D gene. This CDR3 spans 11 amino acids. V lost 5 bases and J lost 6, with 5 bases in between. The germline CDR1 and CDR2 sequences are MDHEN and SYDVKM. The CDR3 DNA sequence: TGTGCCAGCAGTCTGAGTCAGCCCCAGCATTTT. It translates to CASSLSQPQHF.

This clone was counted only a few times. Relative to the germline gene, one junction end is altered; a read error may explain this. The V and J genes are TRBV30 and TRBJ2-7; TRBD1 matches at 9 bases. Per germline, CDR1 GTSNPN and CDR2 SVGIG (reference sequence). This CDR3 has 11 residues. CDR3 residues: CAWSVGGQGLF. The DNA for the CDR3 is TGTGCCTGGAGTGTAGGGGGACAGGGTCTGTTC.

About this clone: The same CDR3 is also encoded by other DNA sequences in this sample. V usage is TRBV5-6 and J usage is TRBJ1-2; D might be TRBD1 (6 bases). Germline V gives CDR1 SGHDT, CDR2 YYEEEE. This CDR3 has 13 amino acids. Deletions cut 4 bases from V and 2 bases from J, with 9 bases between. CDR3: CASSPDRNYGYTF. The CDR3 bases are TGTGCCAGCAGCCCGGACAGAAACTATGGCTACACCTTC.